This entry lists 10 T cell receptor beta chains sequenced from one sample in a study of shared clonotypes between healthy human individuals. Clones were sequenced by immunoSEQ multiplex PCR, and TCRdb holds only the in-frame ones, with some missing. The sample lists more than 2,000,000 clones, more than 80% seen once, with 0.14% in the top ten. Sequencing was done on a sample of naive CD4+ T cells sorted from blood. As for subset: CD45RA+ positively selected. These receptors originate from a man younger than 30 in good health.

CDR3 loop: CASSDPGTGGIDTGELFF. CDR3 nucleotides: TGTGCCAGCAGCGACCCCGGGACAGGGGGCATCGACACCGGGGAGCTGTTTTTT. The rearrangement uses TRBV9 and TRBJ2-2, with 12 bases that match TRBD1. The CDR3 sequence is 18 residues long. Germline V lookup: CDR1 SGDLS, CDR2 YYNGEE. Trimming took 3 bases from V and 3 from J; bases not matched to a gene: 9.

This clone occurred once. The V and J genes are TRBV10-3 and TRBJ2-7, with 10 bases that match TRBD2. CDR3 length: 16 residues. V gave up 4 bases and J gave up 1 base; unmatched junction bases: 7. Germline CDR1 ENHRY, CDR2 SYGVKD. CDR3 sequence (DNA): TGTGCCATCAGTGGTCTTAGCGGGGGGCCTTCCTACGAGCAGTACTTC. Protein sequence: CAISGLSGGPSYEQYF.

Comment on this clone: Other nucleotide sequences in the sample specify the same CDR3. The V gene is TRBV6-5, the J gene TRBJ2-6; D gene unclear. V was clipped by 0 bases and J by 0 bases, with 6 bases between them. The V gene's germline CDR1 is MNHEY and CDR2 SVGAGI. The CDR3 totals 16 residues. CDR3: CASSYSKSSGANVLTF. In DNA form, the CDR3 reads TGTGCCAGCAGTTACTCGAAGAGCTCTGGGGCCAACGTCCTGACTTTC.

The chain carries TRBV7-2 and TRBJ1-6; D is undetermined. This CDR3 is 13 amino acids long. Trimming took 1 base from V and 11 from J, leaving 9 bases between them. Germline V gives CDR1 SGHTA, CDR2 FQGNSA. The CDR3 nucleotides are TGTGCCAGCAGCTTAGGGGTACCGACACCCCTCCACTTT. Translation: CASSLGVPTPLHF.

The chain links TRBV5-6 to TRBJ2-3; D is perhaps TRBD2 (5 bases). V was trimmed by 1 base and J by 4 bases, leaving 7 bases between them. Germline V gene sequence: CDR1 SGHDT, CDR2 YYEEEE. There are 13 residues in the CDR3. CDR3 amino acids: CASSLWGADTQYF. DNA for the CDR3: TGTGCCAGCAGCTTGTGGGGAGCAGATACGCAGTATTTT.

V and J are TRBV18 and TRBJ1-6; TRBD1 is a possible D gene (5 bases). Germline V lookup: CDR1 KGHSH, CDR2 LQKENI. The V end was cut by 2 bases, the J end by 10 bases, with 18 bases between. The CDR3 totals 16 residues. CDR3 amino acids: CASSPAGPTVRSPLHF. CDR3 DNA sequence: TGTGCCAGCTCACCAGCAGGGCCTACAGTTAGGTCACCCCTCCACTTT.

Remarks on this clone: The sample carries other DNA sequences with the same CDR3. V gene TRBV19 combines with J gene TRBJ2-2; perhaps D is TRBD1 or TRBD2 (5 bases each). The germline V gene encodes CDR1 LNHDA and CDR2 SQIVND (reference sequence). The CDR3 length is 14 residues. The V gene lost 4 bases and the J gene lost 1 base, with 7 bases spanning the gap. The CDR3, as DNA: TGTGCCAGTAGTAATGGGGGGAACACCGGGGAGCTGTTTTTT. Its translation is CASSNGGNTGELFF.

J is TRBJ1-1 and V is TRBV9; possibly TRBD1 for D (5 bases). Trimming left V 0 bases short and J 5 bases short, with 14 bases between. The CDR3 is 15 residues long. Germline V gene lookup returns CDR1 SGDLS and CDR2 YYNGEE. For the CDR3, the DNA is TGTGCCAGCAGCGTAGTTGGGAGGGGAGTAACTGAAGCTTTCTTT. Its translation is CASSVVGRGVTEAFF.

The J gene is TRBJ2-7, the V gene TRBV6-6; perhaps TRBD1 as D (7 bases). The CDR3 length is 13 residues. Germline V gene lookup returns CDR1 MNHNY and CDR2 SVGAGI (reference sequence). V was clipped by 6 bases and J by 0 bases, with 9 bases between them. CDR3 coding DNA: TGTGCCAGCAGGCGGGACAGCTCCTACGAGCAGTACTTC. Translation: CASRRDSSYEQYF.

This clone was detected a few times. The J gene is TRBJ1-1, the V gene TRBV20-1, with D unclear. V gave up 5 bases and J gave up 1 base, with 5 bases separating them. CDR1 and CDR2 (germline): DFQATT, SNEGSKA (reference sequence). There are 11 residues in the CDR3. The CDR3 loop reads CSAVWNTEAFF. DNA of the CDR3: TGCAGTGCTGTGTGGAACACTGAAGCTTTCTTT.